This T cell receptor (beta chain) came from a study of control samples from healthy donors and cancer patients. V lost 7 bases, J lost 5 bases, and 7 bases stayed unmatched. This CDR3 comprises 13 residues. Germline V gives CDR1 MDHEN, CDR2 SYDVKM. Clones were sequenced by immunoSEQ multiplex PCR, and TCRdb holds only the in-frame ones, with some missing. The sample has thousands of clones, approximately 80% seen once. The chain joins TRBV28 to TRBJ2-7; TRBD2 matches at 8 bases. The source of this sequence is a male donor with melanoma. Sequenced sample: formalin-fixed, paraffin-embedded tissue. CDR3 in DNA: TGTGCCAGCATTCGGGGGGGCCGTCACGAGCAGTACTTC. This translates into CASIRGGRHEQYF.